This T cell receptor (beta chain) was identified during a study of shared clonotypes between healthy human individuals. Study-wide results and caveats: On the whole, naive subsets had larger estimated richness than memory subsets had.

With respect to this clone: Antigen unknown.

This CDR3 comprises 14 residues. Germline lookup yields CDR1 SGHRS and CDR2 YFSETQ. Trimming shortened V by 5 bases and J by 1 base, and 9 bases separated the two germline ends. It was across several immunoSEQ plates that each subset's genomic DNA was evenly split. The assay was immunoSEQ multiplex PCR, and TCRdb's table has in-frame clones only and misses some. The sample gives about 960,000 clones, roughly 72% of which show up once; about 1.5% is in the top ten. The V and J genes are TRBV5-1 and TRBJ2-2, with D possibly being TRBD1 or TRBD2 (5 bases each). The TCR originated in a man younger than 35 in good health. Sequenced input: memory CD4+ T cells sorted from blood. Subset reported: CD45RA-negative fraction. CDR3 bases: TGCGCCAGCAGGGGGGAGTTGAACACCGGGGAGCTGTTTTTT. Its protein is CASRGELNTGELFF.